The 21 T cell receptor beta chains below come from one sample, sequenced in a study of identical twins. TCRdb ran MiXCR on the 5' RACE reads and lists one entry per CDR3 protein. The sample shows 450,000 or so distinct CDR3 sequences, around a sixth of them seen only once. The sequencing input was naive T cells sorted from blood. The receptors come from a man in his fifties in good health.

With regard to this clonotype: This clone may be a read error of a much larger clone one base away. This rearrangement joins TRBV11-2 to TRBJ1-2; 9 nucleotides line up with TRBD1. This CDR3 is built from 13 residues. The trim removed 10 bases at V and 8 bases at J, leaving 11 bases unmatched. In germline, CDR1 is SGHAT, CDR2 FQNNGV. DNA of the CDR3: TGTGCCACCAGACCACAGGGGGCGGGAGGCTACACCTTC. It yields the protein CATRPQGAGGYTF.

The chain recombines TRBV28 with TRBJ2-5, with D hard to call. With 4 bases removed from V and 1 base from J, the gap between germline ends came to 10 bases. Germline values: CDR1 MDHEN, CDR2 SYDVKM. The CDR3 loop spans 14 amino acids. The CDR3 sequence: CASSYRLRQETQYF. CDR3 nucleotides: TGTGCCAGCAGTTATCGGCTCCGCCAAGAGACCCAGTACTTC.

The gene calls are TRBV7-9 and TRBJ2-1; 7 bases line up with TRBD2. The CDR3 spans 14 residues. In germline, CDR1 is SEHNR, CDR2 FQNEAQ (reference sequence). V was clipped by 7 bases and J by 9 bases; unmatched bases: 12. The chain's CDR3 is CASTRDYRGSEQFF. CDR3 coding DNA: TGTGCCAGCACCCGGGACTACCGGGGAAGTGAGCAGTTCTTC.

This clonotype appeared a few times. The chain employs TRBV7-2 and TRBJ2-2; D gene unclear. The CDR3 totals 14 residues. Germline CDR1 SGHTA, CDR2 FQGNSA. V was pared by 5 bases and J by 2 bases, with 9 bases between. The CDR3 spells CASSTGPNTGELFF. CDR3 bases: TGTGCCAGCAGCACGGGCCCTAACACCGGGGAGCTGTTTTTT.

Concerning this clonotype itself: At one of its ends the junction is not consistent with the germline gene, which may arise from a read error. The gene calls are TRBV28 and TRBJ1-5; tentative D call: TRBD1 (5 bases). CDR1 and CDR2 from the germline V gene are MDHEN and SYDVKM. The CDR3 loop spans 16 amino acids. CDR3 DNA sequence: TGTGCCAGCACTTTAATTGCCGGGACTTCCAATCAGCCCCAGCATTTT. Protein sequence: CASTLIAGTSNQPQHF.

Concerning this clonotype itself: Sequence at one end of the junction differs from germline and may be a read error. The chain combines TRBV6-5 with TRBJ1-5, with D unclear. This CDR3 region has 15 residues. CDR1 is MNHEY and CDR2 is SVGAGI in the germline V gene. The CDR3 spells CSSSYGVDDNQPQHF. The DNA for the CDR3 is TGTTCCAGCAGTTACGGTGTAGATGACAATCAGCCCCAGCATTTT.

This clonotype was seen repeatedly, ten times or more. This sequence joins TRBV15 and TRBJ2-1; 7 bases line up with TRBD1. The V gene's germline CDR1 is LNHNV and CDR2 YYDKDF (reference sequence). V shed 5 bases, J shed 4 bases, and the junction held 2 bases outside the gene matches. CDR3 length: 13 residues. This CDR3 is CATSRDSYNEQFF. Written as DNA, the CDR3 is TGTGCCACCAGCCGGGACAGTTACAATGAGCAGTTCTTC.

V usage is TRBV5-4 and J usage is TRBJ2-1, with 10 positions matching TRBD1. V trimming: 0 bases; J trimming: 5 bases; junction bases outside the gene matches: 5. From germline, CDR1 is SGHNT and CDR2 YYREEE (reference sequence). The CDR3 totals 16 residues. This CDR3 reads CASSLAPDRGDNEQFF. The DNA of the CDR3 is TGTGCCAGCAGCTTGGCCCCGGACAGGGGGGACAATGAGCAGTTCTTC. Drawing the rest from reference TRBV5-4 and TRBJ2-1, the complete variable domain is ETGVTQSPTHLIKTRGQQVTLRCSSQSGHNTVSWYQQALGQGPQFIFQYYREEENGRGNFPPRFSGLQFPNYSSELNVNALELDDSALYLCASSLAPDRGDNEQFFGPGTRLTVL.

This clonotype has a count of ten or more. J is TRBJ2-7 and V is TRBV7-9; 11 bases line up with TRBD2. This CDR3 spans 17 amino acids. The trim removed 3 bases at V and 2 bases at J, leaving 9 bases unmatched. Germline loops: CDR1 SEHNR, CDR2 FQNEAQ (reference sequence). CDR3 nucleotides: TGTGCCAGCAGCTTCCCGACTAGCGGGAAAGGCACCTACGAGCAGTACTTC. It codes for CASSFPTSGKGTYEQYF.

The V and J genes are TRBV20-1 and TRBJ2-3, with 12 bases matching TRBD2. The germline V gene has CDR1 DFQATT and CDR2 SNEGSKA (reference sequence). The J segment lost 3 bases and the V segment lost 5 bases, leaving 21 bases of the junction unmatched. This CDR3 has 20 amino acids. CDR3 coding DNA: TGCAGTGCTCTCAAAAATAGACTAGCGGGAGACTTTAGAGGAACAGATACGCAGTATTTT. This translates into CSALKNRLAGDFRGTDTQYF.

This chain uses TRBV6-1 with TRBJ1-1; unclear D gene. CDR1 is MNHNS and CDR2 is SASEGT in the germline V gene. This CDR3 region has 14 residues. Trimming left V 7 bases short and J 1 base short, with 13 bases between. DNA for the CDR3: TGTGCCAGCACCTTTGGACCGACGAACACTGAAGCTTTCTTT. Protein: CASTFGPTNTEAFF.

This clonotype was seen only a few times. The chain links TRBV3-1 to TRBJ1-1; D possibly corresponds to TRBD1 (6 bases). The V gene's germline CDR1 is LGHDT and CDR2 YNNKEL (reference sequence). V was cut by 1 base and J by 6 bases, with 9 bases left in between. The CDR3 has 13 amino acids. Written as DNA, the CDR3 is TGTGCCAGCAGCCAAGGCGGGACACCTGAAGCTTTCTTT. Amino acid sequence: CASSQGGTPEAFF.

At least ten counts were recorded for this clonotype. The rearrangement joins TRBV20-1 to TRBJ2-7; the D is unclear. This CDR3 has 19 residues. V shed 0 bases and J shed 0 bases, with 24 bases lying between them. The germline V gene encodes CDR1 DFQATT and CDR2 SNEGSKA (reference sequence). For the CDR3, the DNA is TGCAGTGCTAGAGATACCAGGAAAGGGAACCAATACAGCTCCTACGAGCAGTACTTC. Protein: CSARDTRKGNQYSSYEQYF.

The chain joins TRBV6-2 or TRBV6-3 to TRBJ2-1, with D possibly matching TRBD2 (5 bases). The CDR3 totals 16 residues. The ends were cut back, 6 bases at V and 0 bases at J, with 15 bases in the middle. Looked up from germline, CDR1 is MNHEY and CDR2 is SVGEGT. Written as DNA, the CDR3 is TGTGCCAGCAGGCCCCTAGGAGGTAGCTCCTACAATGAGCAGTTCTTC. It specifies CASRPLGGSSYNEQFF.

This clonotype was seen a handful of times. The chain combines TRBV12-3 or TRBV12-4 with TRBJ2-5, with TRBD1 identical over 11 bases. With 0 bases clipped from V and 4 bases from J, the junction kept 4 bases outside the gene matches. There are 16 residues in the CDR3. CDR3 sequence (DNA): TGTGCCAGCAGTTTAGCGCCGGGACAGGGGGGAGAGACCCAGTACTTC. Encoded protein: CASSLAPGQGGETQYF.

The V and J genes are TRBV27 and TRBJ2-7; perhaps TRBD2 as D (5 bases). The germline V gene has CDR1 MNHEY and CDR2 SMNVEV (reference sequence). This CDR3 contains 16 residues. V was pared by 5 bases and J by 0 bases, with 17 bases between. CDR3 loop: CASSPSPGVSSYEQYF. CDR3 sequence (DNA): TGTGCCAGCAGTCCCTCACCCGGGGTCAGCTCCTACGAGCAGTACTTC.

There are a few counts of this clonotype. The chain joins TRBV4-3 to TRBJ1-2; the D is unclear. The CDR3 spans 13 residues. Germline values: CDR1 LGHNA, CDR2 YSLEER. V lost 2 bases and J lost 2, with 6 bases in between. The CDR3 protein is CASSQRPNYGYTF. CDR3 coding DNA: TGCGCCAGCAGCCAACGACCAAACTATGGCTACACCTTC.

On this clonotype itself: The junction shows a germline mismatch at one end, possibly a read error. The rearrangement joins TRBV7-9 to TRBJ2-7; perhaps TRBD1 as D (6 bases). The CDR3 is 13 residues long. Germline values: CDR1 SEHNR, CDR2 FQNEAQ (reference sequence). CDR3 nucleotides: TGTGCCAGCAGCTTAGCCGGCATGGGACACCGCCTTTTC. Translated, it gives CASSLAGMGHRLF.

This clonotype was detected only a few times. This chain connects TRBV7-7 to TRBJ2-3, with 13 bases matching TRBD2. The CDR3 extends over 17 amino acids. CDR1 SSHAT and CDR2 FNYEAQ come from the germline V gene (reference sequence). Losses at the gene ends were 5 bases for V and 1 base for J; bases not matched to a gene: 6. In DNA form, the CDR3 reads TGTGCCAGCAGCCCTCGGACTAGCGGGAGTGGCACAGATACGCAGTATTTT. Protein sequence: CASSPRTSGSGTDTQYF.

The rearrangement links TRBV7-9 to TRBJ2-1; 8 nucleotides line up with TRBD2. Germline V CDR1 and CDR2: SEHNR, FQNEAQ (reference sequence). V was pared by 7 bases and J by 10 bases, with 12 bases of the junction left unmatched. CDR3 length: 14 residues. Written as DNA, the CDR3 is TGTGCCAGCAAACCGGGACTAGAAGAATACGAGCAGTTCTTC. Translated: CASKPGLEEYEQFF.

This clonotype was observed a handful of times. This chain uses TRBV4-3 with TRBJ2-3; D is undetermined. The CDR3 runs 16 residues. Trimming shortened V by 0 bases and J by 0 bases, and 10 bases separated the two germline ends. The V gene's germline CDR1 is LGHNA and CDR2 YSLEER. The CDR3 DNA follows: TGCGCCAGCAGCCAAGATCCTTATGGGAGCACAGATACGCAGTATTTT. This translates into CASSQDPYGSTDTQYF.